What follows are 18 T cell receptor beta chains derived from one specimen sequenced in a study of shared clonotypes between healthy human individuals. Repertoires were generated with immunoSEQ multiplex PCR, while TCRdb's copy carries only in-frame clones and drops some. The sample holds around 2.1 million clones, around 95% seen once. Sequencing input: naive CD4+ T cells sorted from blood. The subset is: CD45RA+ positively selected. All receptors come from a man aged 18 to 30 in good health.

The rearrangement links TRBV30 to TRBJ2-5, with TRBD1 matching over 10 bases. The germline V gene encodes CDR1 GTSNPN and CDR2 SVGIG (reference sequence). This CDR3 contains 13 residues. Trimming cost V 5 bases and J 5 bases; bases outside gene matches: 5. For the CDR3, the DNA is TGTGCCTGGGGGACAGGGGCGCAGGAGACCCAGTACTTC. Protein product: CAWGTGAQETQYF.

In this sample, this clone turned up once. This chain joins TRBV13 and TRBJ1-6, with 10 bases that match TRBD1. Germline lookup yields CDR1 PRHDT and CDR2 FYEKMQ (reference sequence). The CDR3 extends over 20 amino acids. J gave up 8 bases and V 4 bases, and 20 bases lay outside the gene matches. This chain's CDR3 is CASSSRQGARPEGADSPLHF. The CDR3 DNA reads TGTGCCAGCAGCTCCCGACAGGGGGCTAGACCCGAGGGGGCTGATTCACCCCTCCACTTT.

The chain is built from TRBV5-8 and TRBJ2-1; D is possibly TRBD1 or TRBD2 (5 bases each). This CDR3 contains 16 residues. V dropped 4 bases and J dropped 0 bases, with 14 bases sitting between them. In germline, CDR1 is SGHTS, CDR2 YDEGEE. The CDR3, as DNA: TGTGCCAGCAGCGGCGTCGGGGCGAGCTCCTACAATGAGCAGTTCTTC. Residues: CASSGVGASSYNEQFF. The whole variable domain, filled in from reference TRBV5-8 and TRBJ2-1, reads EAGVTQSPTHLIKTRGQQATLRCSPISGHTSVYWYQQALGLGLQFLLWYDEGEERNRGNFPPRFSGRQFPNYSSELNVNALELEDSALYLCASSGVGASSYNEQFFGPGTRLTVL.

The chain employs TRBV18 and TRBJ2-3; perhaps TRBD2 as D (6 bases). In germline, CDR1 is KGHSH, CDR2 LQKENI. V was shortened by 3 bases and J by 1 base, with 17 bases between the two germline ends. The CDR3 has 17 residues. CDR3 DNA: TGTGCCAGCTCACCGCTGAGAGCGGGTGATGGCACAGATACGCAGTATTTT. Translated, it gives CASSPLRAGDGTDTQYF.

The chain joins TRBV2 to TRBJ2-5, with 14 bases lining up with TRBD2. This CDR3 is built from 16 residues. Germline CDR1 reads SNHLY; CDR2 reads FYNNEI. Trimming removed 7 bases from V and 4 bases from J; junction bases left unmatched: 8. DNA for the CDR3: TGTGCCAGCACCGAAGAGGGACTAGCGGGGGCAGAGACCCAGTACTTC. It codes for CASTEEGLAGAETQYF.

The chain uses TRBV7-2 and TRBJ2-1, with D perhaps given as TRBD1 or TRBD2 (5 bases each). Trimming pared 4 bases from V and 5 bases from J, leaving 15 bases between. CDR3 length equals 15 residues. Germline CDR1 reads SGHTA; CDR2 reads FQGNSA. As DNA, the CDR3 is TGTGCCAGCAGCTCCGGGACCAGTAATCACAATGAGCAGTTCTTC. Translation gives CASSSGTSNHNEQFF.

The CDR3 loop reads CASSSYGSPSYNEQFF. CDR3 nucleotides: TGTGCCAGCAGCTCATACGGGAGTCCGTCCTACAATGAGCAGTTCTTC. The chain employs TRBV7-2 and TRBJ2-1; D may be TRBD2 (6 bases). Per the germline V gene, CDR1 is SGHTA and CDR2 is FQGNSA. The V and J ends lost 4 bases and 1 base respectively, with 14 bases between them. CDR3 size: 16 residues.

This chain links TRBV28 with TRBJ2-7, with a tentative D call TRBD1 (6 bases). With 2 bases removed from V and 4 bases from J, the gap between germline ends came to 12 bases. The CDR3 length is 14 residues. Germline V gene lookup returns CDR1 MDHEN and CDR2 SYDVKM. The CDR3 DNA reads TGTGCCAGCAGTTTAGAACAGGGTAATTACGAGCAGTACTTC. This codes for CASSLEQGNYEQYF.

To note about this clone: In the same sample, other DNA sequences code for this CDR3. In nucleotides, the CDR3 is TGTGCCAGCTCGGACAGCAATCAGCCCCAGCATTTT. Its protein product is CASSDSNQPQHF. V gene TRBV18 combines with J gene TRBJ1-5; D remains unclear. With 6 bases removed from V and 1 base from J, the gap between germline ends came to 4 bases. The germline CDR1 and CDR2 sequences are KGHSH and LQKENI. This CDR3 contains 12 residues.

The chain carries TRBV2 and TRBJ2-2; 9 positions agree with TRBD1. The CDR3 is made up of 15 amino acids. The germline CDR1 and CDR2 sequences are SNHLY and FYNNEI. Losses at the gene ends were 7 bases for V and 4 bases for J; bases not matched to a gene: 7. CDR3 region: CASTYSGQGTGELFF. In nucleotides, the CDR3 is TGTGCCAGCACTTATTCGGGACAGGGCACCGGGGAGCTGTTTTTT.

V usage is TRBV6-6 and J usage is TRBJ1-3; 8 bases are shared with TRBD1. The ends lost 8 bases at V and 3 bases at J; junction bases unmatched: 6. Germline V gene data show CDR1 as MNHNY and CDR2 as SVGAGI (reference sequence). The CDR3 totals 14 residues. This chain's CDR3 is CASLRTGLGNTIYF. The CDR3 DNA reads TGTGCCAGCCTAAGGACAGGGCTTGGAAACACCATATATTTT.

The chain recombines TRBV30 with TRBJ2-5, with D possibly called TRBD1 or TRBD2 (5 bases each). Trimming stripped 8 bases from V and 0 bases from J, with 13 bases between. The CDR3 contains 13 residues. Germline V gene sequence: CDR1 GTSNPN, CDR2 SVGIG (reference sequence). This CDR3 reads CAGRGTHQETQYF. The DNA for the CDR3 is TGTGCCGGGCGTGGGACCCACCAAGAGACCCAGTACTTC.

Remarks on this clone: This specimen includes other DNA sequences encoding the same CDR3. V is TRBV5-6 and J is TRBJ1-5, with a weak D call TRBD1 (5 bases). The CDR3 totals 13 residues. Germline CDR1 reads SGHDT; CDR2 reads YYEEEE. Trimming shortened V by 0 bases and J by 5 bases, and 6 bases separated the two germline ends. The CDR3 DNA is TGTGCCAGCAGCTTGGGAGGGGATCAGCCCCAGCATTTT. This sequence encodes CASSLGGDQPQHF.

The chain links TRBV6-6 to TRBJ1-6; 7 nucleotides align to TRBD1. Germline-derived CDR1 and CDR2 are MNHNY and SVGAGI (reference sequence). The length of the CDR3 is 15 residues. Losses at the gene ends were 2 bases for V and 14 bases for J; bases not matched to a gene: 12. The CDR3 region is CASSYGGDSPGSLHF. Written as DNA, the CDR3 is TGTGCCAGCAGTTACGGCGGGGACAGCCCAGGTTCCCTCCACTTT.

The V call is TRBV6-6, the J call TRBJ2-7, with 10 bases lining up with TRBD2. The ends lost 8 bases at V and 2 bases at J; junction bases unmatched: 6. In germline, CDR1 is MNHNY, CDR2 SVGAGI (reference sequence). The CDR3 runs to 14 residues. This CDR3 is CASGPSGRTYEQYF. The CDR3 DNA is TGTGCCAGCGGGCCTAGCGGGAGAACCTACGAGCAGTACTTC.

The chain joins TRBV2 to TRBJ2-7, with 9 bases matching TRBD2. V was clipped by 1 base and J by 2 bases; unmatched bases: 3. The CDR3 sequence is 15 residues long. The V gene's germline CDR1 is SNHLY and CDR2 FYNNEI. CDR3 protein: CASSEELAGPYEQYF. CDR3 coding DNA: TGTGCCAGCAGTGAAGAACTAGCGGGTCCCTACGAGCAGTACTTC.

The rearrangement joins TRBV4-2 to TRBJ1-4, with 7 bases that match TRBD1. V shed 2 bases and J 0 bases; nucleotides not matched to a gene: 6. This CDR3 is 17 amino acids long. The germline CDR1 and CDR2 sequences are LGHNA and YNFKEQ. Here the CDR3 reads CASSQREGTATNEKLFF. The CDR3 DNA is TGTGCCAGCAGCCAACGGGAAGGGACAGCAACTAATGAAAAACTGTTTTTT.

A few counts support this clone. The CDR3 region has the DNA TGTGCCTACTCTTCAGGTGCGGCTAACTATGGCTACACCTTC. Its translation: CAYSSGAANYGYTF. V and J are TRBV30 and TRBJ1-2; D is unresolved. V was pared by 7 bases and J by 0 bases, with 15 bases between. CDR1 and CDR2 from the germline V gene are GTSNPN and SVGIG (reference sequence). The CDR3 spans 14 residues.